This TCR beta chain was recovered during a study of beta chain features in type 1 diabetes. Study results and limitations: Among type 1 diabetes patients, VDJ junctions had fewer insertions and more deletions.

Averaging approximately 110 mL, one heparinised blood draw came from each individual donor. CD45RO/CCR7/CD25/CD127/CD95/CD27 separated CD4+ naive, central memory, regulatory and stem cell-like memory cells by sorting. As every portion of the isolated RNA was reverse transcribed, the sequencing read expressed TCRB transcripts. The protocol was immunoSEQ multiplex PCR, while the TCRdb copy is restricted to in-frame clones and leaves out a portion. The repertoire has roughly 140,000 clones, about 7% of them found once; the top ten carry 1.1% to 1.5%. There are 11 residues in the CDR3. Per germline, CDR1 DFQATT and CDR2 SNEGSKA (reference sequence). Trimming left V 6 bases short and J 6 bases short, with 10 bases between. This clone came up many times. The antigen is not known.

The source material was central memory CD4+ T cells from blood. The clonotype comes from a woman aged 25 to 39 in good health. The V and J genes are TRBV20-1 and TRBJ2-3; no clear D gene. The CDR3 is CSARPRDTQYF. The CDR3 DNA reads TGCAGTGCCCGCCCGAGGGATACGCAGTATTTT.